This entry concerns a single T cell receptor beta chain. These data originate in a study of shared clonotypes between healthy human individuals. Study context: Contributing individuals were two females and a few males aged 18 to 49.

In the naive CD8 group, cells lacked CD45RO and were positively selected for CCR7, so terminally differentiated effector memory CD45RA+ cells were left out. Germline V CDR1 and CDR2: MNHEY, SVGAGI. The CDR3 has 13 residues. With 5 bases removed from V and 1 base from J, the gap between germline ends came to 8 bases. Deep was the level used in running the assay. Researchers divided each subset's genomic DNA evenly across several immunoSEQ plates. The repertoire was sequenced with immunoSEQ multiplex PCR; TCRdb's copy has only in-frame clones and lacks some. The sample contains about 2 million clones, just under 95% of which appear only once.

The sequence came from a man in his late teens or twenties in good health. Sequenced: naive CD8+ T cells sorted from blood. This chain links TRBV6-5 with TRBJ1-1; D might be TRBD1 (5 bases). CDR3 DNA: TGTGCCAGCAGTGACGACAGGAACACTGAAGCTTTCTTT. Translation: CASSDDRNTEAFF.